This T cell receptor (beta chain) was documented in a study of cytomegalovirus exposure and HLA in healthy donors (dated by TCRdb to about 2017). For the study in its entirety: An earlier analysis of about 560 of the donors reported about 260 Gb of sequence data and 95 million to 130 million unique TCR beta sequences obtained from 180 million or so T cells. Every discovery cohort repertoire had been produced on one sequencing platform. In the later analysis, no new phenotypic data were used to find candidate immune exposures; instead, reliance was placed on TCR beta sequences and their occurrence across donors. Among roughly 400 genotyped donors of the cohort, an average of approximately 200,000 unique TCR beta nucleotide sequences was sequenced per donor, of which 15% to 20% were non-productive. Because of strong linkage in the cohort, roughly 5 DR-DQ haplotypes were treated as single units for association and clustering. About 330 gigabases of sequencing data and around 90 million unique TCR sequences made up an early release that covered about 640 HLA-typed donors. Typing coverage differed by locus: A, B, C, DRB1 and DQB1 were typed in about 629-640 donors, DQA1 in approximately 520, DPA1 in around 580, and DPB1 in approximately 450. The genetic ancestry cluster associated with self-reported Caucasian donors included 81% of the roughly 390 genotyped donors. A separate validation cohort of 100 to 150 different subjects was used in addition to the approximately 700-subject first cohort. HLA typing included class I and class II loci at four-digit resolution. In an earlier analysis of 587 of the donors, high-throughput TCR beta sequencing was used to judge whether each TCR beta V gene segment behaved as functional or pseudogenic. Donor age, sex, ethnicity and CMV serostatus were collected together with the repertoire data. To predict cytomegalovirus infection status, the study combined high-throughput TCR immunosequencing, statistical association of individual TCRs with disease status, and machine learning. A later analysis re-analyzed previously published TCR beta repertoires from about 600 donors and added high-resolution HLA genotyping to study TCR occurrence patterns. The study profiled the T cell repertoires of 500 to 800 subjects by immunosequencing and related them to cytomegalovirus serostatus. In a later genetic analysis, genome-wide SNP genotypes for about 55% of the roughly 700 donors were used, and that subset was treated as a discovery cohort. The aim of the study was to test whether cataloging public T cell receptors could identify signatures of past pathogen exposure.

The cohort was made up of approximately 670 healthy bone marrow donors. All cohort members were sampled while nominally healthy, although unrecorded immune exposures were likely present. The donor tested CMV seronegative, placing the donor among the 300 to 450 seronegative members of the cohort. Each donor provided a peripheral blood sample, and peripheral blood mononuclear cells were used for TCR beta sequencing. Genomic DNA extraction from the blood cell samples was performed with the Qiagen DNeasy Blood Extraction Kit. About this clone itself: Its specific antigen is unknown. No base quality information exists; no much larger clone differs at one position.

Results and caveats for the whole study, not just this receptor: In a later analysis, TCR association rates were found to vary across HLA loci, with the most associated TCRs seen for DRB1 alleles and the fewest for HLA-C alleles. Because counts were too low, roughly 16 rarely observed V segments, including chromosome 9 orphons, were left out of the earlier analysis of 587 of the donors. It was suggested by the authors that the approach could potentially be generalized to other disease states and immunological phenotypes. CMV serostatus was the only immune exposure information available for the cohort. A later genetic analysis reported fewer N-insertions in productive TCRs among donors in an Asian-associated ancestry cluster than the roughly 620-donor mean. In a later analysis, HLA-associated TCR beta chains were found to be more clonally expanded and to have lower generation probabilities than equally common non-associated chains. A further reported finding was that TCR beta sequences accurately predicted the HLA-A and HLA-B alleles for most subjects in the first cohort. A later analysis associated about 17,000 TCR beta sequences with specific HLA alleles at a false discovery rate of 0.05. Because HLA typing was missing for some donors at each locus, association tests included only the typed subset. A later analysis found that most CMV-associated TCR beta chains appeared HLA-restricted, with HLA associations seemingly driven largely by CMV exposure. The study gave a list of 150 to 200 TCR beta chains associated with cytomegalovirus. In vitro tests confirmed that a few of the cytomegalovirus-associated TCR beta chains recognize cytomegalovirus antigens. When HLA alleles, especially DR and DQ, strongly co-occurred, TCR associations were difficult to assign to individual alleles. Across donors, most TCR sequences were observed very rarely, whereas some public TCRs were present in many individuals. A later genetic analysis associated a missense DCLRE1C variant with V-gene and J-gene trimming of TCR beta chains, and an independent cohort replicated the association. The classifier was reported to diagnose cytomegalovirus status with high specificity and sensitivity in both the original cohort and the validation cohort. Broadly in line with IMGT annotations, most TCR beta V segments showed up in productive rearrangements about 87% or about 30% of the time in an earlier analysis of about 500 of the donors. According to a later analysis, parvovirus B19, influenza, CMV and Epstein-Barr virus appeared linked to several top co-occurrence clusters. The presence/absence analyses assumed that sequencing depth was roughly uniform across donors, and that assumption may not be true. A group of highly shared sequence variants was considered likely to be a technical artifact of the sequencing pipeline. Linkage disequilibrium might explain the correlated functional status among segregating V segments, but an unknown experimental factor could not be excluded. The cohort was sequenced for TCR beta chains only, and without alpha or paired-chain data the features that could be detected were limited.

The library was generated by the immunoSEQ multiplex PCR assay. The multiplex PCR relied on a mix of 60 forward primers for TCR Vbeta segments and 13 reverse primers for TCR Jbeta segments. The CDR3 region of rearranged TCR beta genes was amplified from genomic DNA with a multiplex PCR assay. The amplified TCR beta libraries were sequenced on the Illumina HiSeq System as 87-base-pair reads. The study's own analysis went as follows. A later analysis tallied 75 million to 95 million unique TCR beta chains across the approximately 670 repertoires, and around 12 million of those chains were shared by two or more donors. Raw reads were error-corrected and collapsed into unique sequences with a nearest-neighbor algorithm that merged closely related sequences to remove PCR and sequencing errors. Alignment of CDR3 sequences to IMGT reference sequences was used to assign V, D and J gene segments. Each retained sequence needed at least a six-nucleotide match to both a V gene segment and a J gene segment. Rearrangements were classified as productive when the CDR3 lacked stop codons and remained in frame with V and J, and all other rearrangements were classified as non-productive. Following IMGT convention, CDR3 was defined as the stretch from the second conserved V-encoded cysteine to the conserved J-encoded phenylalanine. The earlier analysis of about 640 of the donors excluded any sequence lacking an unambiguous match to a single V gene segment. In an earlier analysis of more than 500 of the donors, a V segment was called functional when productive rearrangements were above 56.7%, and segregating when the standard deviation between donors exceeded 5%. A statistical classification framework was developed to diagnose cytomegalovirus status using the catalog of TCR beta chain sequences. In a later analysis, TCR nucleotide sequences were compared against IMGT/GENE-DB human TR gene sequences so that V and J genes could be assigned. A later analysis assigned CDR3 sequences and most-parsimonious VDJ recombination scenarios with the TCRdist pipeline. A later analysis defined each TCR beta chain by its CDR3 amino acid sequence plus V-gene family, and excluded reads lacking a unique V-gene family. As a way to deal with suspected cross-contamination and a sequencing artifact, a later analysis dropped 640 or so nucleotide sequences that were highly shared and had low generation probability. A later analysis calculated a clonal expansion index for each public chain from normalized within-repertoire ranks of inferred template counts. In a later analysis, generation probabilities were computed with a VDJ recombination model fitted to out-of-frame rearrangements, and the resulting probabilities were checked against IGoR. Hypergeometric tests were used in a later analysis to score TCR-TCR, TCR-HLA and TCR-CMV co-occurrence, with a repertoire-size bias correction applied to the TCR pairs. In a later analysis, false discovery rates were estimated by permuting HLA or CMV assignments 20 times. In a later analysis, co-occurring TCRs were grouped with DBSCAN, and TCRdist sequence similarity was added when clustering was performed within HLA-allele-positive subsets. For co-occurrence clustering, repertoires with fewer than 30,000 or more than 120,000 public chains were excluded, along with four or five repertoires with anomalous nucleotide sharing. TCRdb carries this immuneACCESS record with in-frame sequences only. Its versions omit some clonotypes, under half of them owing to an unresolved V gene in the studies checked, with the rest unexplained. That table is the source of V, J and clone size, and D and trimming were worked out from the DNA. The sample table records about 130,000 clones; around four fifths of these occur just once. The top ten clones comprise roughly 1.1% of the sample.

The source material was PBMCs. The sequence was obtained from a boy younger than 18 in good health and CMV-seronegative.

The base sequence is TGCGCCAGCAGCTTGTCCCTCGGACTAGCGGGGGACACAGATACGCAGTATTTT. The resulting protein is CASSLSLGLAGDTDTQYF. The V and J segments used are TRBV5-1 and TRBJ2-3, with 13 bases matching TRBD2. From the cysteine through the phenylalanine, the CDR3 covers 18 amino acids. Of all the DNA, just the CDR3 is kept, 54 bases in frame from base 1. At the junction V is shortened by 1 base and J by 2 bases; bases outside the gene matches: 7. The germline V gene yields SGHRS for CDR1 and YFSETQ for CDR2.